This TCR beta chain was sequenced during a study of blood T cell repertoires in COVID-19. Study in general: Sources were T cells, B-cell-depleted T cells, or PBMCs; the material itself was cDNA or gDNA.

The CDR3 consists of 15 residues. Per germline, CDR1 LGHNA and CDR2 YNFKEQ. The V end was cut by 1 base, the J end by 7 bases, with 11 bases between. Libraries were prepared by immunoSEQ multiplex PCR; TCRdb keeps only in-frame clonotypes and omits some of them. The repertoire consists of roughly 250,000 clones, with about nine tenths occurring once and the leading ten covering more than 6%. J is TRBJ1-6 and V is TRBV4-2; D unclear. The clonotype comes from a man aged 60-69 years who had recovered from COVID-19. The sequencing sample was made of peripheral blood. The CDR3 DNA is TGTGCCAGCAGCCAAGGACTCGTCCGGAATTCACCCCTCCACTTT. Translated, it gives CASSQGLVRNSPLHF.